What follows are 9 T cell receptor beta chains derived from one specimen sequenced in a study of PD-L1 blockade in urothelial cancer. Assay used: immunoSEQ multiplex PCR; TCRdb lists only in-frame clones, some missing. Here the sample spans tens of thousands of clones, about 90% being singletons. Time point given: pretreatment peripheral blood. Sequencing used PBMCs, obtained around atezolizumab (anti-PD-L1) treatment. The receptor set was obtained from a woman over 75 with urothelial cancer.

The chain links TRBV6-5 to TRBJ2-7, with 10 bases lining up with TRBD2. J was trimmed by 3 bases and V by 6 bases; bases with no gene match: 8. The CDR3 loop spans 15 amino acids. Germline CDR1 reads MNHEY; CDR2 reads SVGAGI. CDR3 residues: CASSTQAGGHYEQYF. CDR3 nucleotide sequence: TGTGCCAGCAGCACTCAAGCGGGAGGGCACTACGAGCAGTACTTC.

This clone showed up just a few times. V and J are TRBV6-1 and TRBJ2-7, with a weak D call TRBD1 (5 bases). The V gene's germline CDR1 is MNHNS and CDR2 SASEGT. The V and J ends lost 0 bases and 3 bases respectively, with 9 bases between them. The CDR3 sequence is 14 residues long. The CDR3 protein is CASSEALQGYEQYF. CDR3 coding DNA: TGTGCCAGCAGTGAAGCGCTTCAGGGCTACGAGCAGTACTTC.

CDR3 nucleotides: TGTGCCAGTAGCAGGACAGGGTCTGATAGCAATCAGCCCCAGCATTTT. Residues: CASSRTGSDSNQPQHF. V is TRBV19 and J is TRBJ1-5; 8 nucleotides match TRBD1. CDR1 and CDR2 from the germline V gene are LNHDA and SQIVND (reference sequence). Germline trimming cut 6 bases from V and 0 bases from J; bases unmatched to any gene: 7. There are 16 residues in the CDR3.

The V and J genes are TRBV6-5 and TRBJ2-7; D not resolved. The CDR3 totals 11 residues. Germline loops: CDR1 MNHEY, CDR2 SVGAGI. V was clipped by 7 bases and J by 3 bases, with 7 bases between them. The CDR3 is CASTISYEQYF. CDR3 in DNA: TGTGCCAGCACCATCAGCTACGAGCAGTACTTC.

Of note for this clone: Other DNA sequences in the sample encode the same CDR3. The V and J genes are TRBV9 and TRBJ2-1; 7 positions agree with TRBD2. The CDR3 loop spans 15 amino acids. Germline V gives CDR1 SGDLS, CDR2 YYNGEE. The V segment lost 1 base and the J segment 0 bases; nucleotides outside the gene matches: 1. CDR3 protein: CASSVLAASYNEQFF. CDR3 DNA: TGTGCCAGCAGCGTACTAGCGGCCTCCTACAATGAGCAGTTCTTC.

J is TRBJ1-1 and V is TRBV6-1; D unclear. Germline CDR1 MNHNS, CDR2 SASEGT. The CDR3 is 13 amino acids. The V end was cut by 7 bases, the J end by 2 bases, with 11 bases between. DNA of the CDR3: TGTGCCAGCACCTCTCCCAGAAACACTGAAGCTTTCTTT. This encodes CASTSPRNTEAFF.

V gene TRBV6-1 combines with J gene TRBJ2-7; 7 nucleotides align to TRBD1. Germline V lookup: CDR1 MNHNS, CDR2 SASEGT. The CDR3 has 12 residues. V was pared by 1 base and J by 8 bases, with 2 bases of the junction left unmatched. CDR3 DNA: TGTGCCAGCAGTGAAGAGGGACAGAAGCAGTACTTC. As protein: CASSEEGQKQYF.

V and J are TRBV5-1 and TRBJ2-3; possibly TRBD1 for D (5 bases). Trimming left V 4 bases short and J 8 bases short, with 17 bases between. CDR3 length: 14 residues. From germline, CDR1 is SGHRS and CDR2 YFSETQ. The CDR3 DNA reads as TGCGCCAGCAGCCCAAATTGGGGCTATCTTACGCAGTATTTT. It encodes CASSPNWGYLTQYF.

V is TRBV30 and J is TRBJ1-5, with D tentatively TRBD1 (6 bases). The germline V gene has CDR1 GTSNPN and CDR2 SVGIG (reference sequence). The CDR3 spans 14 residues. The V and J ends lost 4 bases and 2 bases respectively, with 12 bases between them. The CDR3, as DNA: TGTGCCTGGAAGCAGGGGCGCGGCAATCAGCCCCAGCATTTT. Its translation: CAWKQGRGNQPQHF.